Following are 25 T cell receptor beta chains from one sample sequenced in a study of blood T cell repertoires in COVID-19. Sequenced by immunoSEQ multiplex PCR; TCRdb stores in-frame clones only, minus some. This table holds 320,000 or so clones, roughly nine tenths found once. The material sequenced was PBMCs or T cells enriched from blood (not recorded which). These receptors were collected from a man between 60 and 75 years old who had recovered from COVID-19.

CDR3 residues: CASSMTGGTEQYF. The CDR3 DNA reads TGTGCCAGTAGTATGACAGGGGGCACCGAGCAGTACTTC. The chain combines TRBV19 with TRBJ2-7, with 10 bases matching TRBD1. Germline CDR1 is LNHDA and CDR2 is SQIVND (reference sequence). V dropped 3 bases and J dropped 6; count of bases not matched to a gene: 2. The CDR3 length is 13 residues.

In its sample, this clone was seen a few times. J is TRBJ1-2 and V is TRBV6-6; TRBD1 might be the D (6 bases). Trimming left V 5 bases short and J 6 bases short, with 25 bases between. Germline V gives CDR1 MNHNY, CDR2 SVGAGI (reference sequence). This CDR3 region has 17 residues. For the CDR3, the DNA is TGTGCCAGCAGTCTCCTACCGGAGGTGGGGGCGCGCGATGGCTACACCTTC. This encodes CASSLLPEVGARDGYTF.

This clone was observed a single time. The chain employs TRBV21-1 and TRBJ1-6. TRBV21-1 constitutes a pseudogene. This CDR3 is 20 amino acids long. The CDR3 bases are TGTGCCAGCAGCGTCCGGGACTTTGGCACTCGAAGCTCCTATAATTCACCCCTCCACTTT. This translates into CASSVRDFGTRSSYNSPLHF.

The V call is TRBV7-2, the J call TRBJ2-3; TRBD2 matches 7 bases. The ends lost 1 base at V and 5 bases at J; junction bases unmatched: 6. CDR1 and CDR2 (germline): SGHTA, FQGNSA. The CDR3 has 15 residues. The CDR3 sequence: CASSLGGLVVDTQYF. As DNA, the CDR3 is TGTGCCAGCAGCTTAGGAGGACTAGTGGTAGATACGCAGTATTTT.

The CDR3, as DNA: TGTGCCAGCGGCGAAGGACTAGCGGAATACAATGAGCAGTTCTTC. Protein sequence: CASGEGLAEYNEQFF. V usage is TRBV2 and J usage is TRBJ2-1; 10 bases agree with TRBD2. The trim removed 8 bases at V and 4 bases at J, leaving 8 bases unmatched. This CDR3 has 15 amino acids. Germline CDR1 and CDR2: SNHLY and FYNNEI.

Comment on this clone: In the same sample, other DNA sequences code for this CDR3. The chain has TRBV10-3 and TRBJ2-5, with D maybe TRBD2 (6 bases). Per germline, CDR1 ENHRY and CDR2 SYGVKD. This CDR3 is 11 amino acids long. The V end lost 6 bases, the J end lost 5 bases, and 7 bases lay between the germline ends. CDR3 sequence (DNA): TGTGCCATCAGCGCGGGGGAGACCCAGTACTTC. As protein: CAISAGETQYF.

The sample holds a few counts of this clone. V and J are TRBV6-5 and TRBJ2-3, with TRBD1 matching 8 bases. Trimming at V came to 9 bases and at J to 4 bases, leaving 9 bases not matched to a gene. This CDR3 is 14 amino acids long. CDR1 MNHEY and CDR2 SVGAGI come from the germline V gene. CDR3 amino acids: CASRTGKNPDTQYF. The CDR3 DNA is TGTGCCAGTAGGACAGGGAAAAATCCAGATACGCAGTATTTT.

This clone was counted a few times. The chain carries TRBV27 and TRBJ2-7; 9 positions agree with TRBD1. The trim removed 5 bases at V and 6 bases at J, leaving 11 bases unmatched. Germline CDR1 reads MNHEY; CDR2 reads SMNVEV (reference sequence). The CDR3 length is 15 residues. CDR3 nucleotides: TGTGCCAGCAGTCCCCGGGACAGGGCATCGGGCGAGCAGTACTTC. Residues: CASSPRDRASGEQYF.

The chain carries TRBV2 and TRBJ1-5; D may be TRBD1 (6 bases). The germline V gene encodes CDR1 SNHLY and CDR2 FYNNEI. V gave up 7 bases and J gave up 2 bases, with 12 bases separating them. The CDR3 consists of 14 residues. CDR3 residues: CASKIQGGNQPQHF. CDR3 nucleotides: TGTGCCAGCAAGATACAGGGCGGCAATCAGCCCCAGCATTTT.

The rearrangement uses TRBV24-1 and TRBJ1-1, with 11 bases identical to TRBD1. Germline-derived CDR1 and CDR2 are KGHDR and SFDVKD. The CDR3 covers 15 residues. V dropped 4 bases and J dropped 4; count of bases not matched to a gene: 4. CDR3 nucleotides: TGTGCCACCAGTGACTCCGGGACAGGGGGCACTGAAGCTTTCTTT. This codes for CATSDSGTGGTEAFF.

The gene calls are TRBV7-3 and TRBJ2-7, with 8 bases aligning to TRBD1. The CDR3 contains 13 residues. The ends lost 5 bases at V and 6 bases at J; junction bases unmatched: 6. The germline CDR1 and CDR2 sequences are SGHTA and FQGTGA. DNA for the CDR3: TGTGCCAGCAGCCCAGGGGGCACCAGCGAGCAGTACTTC. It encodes CASSPGGTSEQYF.

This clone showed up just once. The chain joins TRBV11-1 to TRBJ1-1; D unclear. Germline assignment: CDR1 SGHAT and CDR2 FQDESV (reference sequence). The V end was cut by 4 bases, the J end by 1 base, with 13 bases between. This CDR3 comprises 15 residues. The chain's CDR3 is CASSSPHGRNTEAFF. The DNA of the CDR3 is TGTGCCAGCAGCTCGCCCCACGGGAGGAACACTGAAGCTTTCTTT.

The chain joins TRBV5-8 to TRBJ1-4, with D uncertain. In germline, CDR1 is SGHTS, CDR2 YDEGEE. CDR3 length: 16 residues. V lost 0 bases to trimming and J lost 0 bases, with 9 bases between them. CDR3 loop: CASSLGRTSTNEKLFF. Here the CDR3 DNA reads TGTGCCAGCAGCTTGGGCAGGACTTCAACTAATGAAAAACTGTTTTTT.

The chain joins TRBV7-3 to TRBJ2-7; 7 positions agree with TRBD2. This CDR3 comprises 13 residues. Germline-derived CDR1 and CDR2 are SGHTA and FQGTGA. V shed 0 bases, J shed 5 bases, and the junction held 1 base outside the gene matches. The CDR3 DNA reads TGTGCCAGCAGCTTAACAGGGAGGGACGAGCAGTACTTC. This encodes CASSLTGRDEQYF.

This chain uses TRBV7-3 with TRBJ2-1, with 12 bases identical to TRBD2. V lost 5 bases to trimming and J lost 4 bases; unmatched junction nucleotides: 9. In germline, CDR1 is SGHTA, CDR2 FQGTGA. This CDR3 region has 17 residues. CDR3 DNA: TGTGCCAGCAGCCGGCTAGCGGGAGGGAACAATTACAATGAGCAGTTCTTC. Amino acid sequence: CASSRLAGGNNYNEQFF. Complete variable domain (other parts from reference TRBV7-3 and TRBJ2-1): GAGVSQTPSNKVTEKGKYVELRCDPISGHTALYWYRQSLGQGPEFLIYFQGTGAADDSGLPNDRFFAVRPEGSVSTLKIQRTERGDSAVYLCASSRLAGGNNYNEQFFGPGTRLTVL.

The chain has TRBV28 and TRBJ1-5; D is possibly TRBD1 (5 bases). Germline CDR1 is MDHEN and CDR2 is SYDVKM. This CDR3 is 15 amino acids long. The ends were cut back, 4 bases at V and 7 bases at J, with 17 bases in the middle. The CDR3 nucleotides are TGTGCCAGCAGTTCACAAAAGGGGTTGTACCAGCCCCAGCATTTT. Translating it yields CASSSQKGLYQPQHF. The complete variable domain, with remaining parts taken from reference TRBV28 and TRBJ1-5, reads DVKVTQSSRYLVKRTGEKVFLECVQDMDHENMFWYRQDPGLGLRLIYFSYDVKMKEKGDIPEGYSVSREKKERFSLILESASTNQTSMYLCASSSQKGLYQPQHFGDGTRLSIL.

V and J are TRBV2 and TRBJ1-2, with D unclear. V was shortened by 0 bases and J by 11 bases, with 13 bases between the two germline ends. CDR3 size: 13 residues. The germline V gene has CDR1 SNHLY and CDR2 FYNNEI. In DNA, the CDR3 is TGTGCCAGCAGTGAAGCGCTTCAGCGGGGATACACCTTC. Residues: CASSEALQRGYTF. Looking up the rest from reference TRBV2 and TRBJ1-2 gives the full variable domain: EPEVTQTPSHQVTQMGQEVILRCVPISNHLYFYWYRQILGQKVEFLVSFYNNEISEKSEIFDDQFSVERPDGSNFTLKIRSTKLEDSAMYFCASSEALQRGYTFGSGTRLTVV.

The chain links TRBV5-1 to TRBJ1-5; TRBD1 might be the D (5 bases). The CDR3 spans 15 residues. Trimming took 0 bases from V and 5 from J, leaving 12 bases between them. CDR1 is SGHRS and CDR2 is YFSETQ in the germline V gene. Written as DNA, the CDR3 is TGCGCCAGCAGCTTGGATAGCAGGGTAGATCAGCCCCAGCATTTT. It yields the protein CASSLDSRVDQPQHF.

DNA for the CDR3: TGCGCCAGCAGCCAAGTAGCGAGTGGAAAGGAGACCCAGTACTTC. Translated, it gives CASSQVASGKETQYF. The V call is TRBV4-3, the J call TRBJ2-5, with a possible D match to TRBD2 (5 bases). V was shortened by 1 base and J by 5 bases, with 14 bases between the two germline ends. CDR3 length: 15 residues. Germline CDR1 reads LGHNA; CDR2 reads YSLEER.

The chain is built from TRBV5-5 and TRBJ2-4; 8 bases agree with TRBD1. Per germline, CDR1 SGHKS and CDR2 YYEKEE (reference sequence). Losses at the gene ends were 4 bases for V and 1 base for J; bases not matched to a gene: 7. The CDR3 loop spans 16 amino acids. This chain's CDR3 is CASSPRTGHAKNIQYF. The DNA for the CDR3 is TGTGCCAGCAGCCCAAGGACAGGGCACGCCAAAAACATTCAGTACTTC.

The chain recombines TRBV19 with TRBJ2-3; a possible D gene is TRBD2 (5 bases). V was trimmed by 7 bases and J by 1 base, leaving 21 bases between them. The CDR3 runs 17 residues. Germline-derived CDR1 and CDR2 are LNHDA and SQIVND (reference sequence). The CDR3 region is CASKPGLGQEGTDTQYF. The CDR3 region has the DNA TGTGCCAGTAAGCCGGGCCTGGGCCAGGAGGGCACAGATACGCAGTATTTT.

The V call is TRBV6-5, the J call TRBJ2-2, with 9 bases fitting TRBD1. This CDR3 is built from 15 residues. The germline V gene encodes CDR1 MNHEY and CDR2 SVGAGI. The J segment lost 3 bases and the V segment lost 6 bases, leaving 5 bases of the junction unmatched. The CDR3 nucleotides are TGTGCCAGCAGGAAAGACAGGGGGGACACCGGGGAGCTGTTTTTT. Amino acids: CASRKDRGDTGELFF.

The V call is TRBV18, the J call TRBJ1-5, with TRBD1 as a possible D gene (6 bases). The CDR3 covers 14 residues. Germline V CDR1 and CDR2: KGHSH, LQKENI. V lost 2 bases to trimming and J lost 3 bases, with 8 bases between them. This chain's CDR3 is CASSPGQLNQPQHF. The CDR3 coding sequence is TGTGCCAGCTCACCAGGACAGCTCAATCAGCCCCAGCATTTT.

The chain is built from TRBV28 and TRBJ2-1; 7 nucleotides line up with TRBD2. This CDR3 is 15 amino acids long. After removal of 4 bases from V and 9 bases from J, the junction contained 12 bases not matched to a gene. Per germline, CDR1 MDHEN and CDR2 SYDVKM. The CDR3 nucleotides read TGTGCCAGCAGTTCGCCCCAGGGAGGGCAAGGTGAGCAGTTCTTC. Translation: CASSSPQGGQGEQFF.

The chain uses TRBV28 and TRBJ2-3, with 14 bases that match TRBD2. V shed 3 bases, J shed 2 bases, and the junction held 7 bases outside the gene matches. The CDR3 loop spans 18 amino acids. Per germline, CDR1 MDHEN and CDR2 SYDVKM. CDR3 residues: CASSLEGLAGVDTDTQYF. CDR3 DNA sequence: TGTGCCAGCAGTTTGGAGGGACTAGCGGGAGTGGACACAGATACGCAGTATTTT.